The source of this T cell receptor (beta chain) is a study of blood T cell repertoires in COVID-19. This CDR3 has 16 amino acids. J gave up 8 bases and V 0 bases, and 12 bases lay outside the gene matches. Per the germline V gene, CDR1 is SNHLY and CDR2 is FYNNEI. Those enrolled in Seattle joined during active infection and were followed longitudinally afterward. Per the authors' pipeline: Amplification of reference gene primers was used by the study to estimate nucleated cell counts. Sequencing used immunoSEQ multiplex PCR; TCRdb keeps in-frame clones, though not all of them. The D gene and trimming were derived from the DNA, and the V and J assignments and clone size from that table. Of a few hundred thousand clones in the sample, 85% to 90% are singletons; the top ten hold under 2.5%.

This chain joins TRBV2 and TRBJ1-2; 7 positions match TRBD1. This TCR was recovered from an older woman with COVID-19, enrolled during active disease. The sequencing sample was made of peripheral blood. CDR3 region: CASSEALPEGAQGYTF. CDR3 in DNA: TGTGCCAGCAGTGAAGCGTTACCTGAGGGGGCTCAGGGCTACACCTTC.